Here is one TCR beta chain with its context. Its antigen has not been determined. Per-nucleotide qualities are absent, and no much larger clonotype sits a single base away. These data come from a study of blood T cell repertoires in COVID-19 (dated by TCRdb to the early 2020s). Turning to the overall study: Samples covering the acute and convalescent phases of COVID-19 were provided by collaborators in the United States, Italy and Spain. The material from the prospective study consisted of cDNA or gDNA derived from T cells, B-cell-depleted T cells, or PBMCs. Samples came from the ongoing ImmuneRACE study (first 160 participants) plus 1,254 subjects from 6 global collaborators. Subjects who had been exposed to COVID-19, were actively infected with it, or had recovered from it provided the deeply sampled blood TCRbeta repertoires that made up the dataset. Nearly every sample came with metadata listing a de-identified subject ID, COVID-19 status, age in years and sex. HLA class I and class II types, where available, came from metadata supplied by the sample provider rather than from assay-based typing. The repertoires were released in a freely available public database meant as a resource for research on the immune response to SARS-CoV-2.

CDR1 and CDR2 are read off the germline V gene as MNHEY and SVGAGI. Trimming leaves V shorter by 2 bases and J shorter by 5 bases, with the junction holding 6 bases beyond the gene matches. Including the terminal cysteine and phenylalanine, the CDR3 comprises 15 residues. Only the CDR3 portion is preserved as DNA: 45 bases, with reading frame beginning at the first base. The paper's findings and limits, for the study overall: The amount of clinical and demographic metadata varied by source and participant and was provided uncurated.

Whole blood was collected in K2EDTA tubes by collaborating institutions according to the institutions' own protocols. Collaborator samples were shipped for TCRbeta analysis as frozen whole blood, isolated PBMCs, or DNA extracted from either sample type. The immunoSEQ Assay, a bias-controlled multiplex PCR, was used to amplify TCRbeta CDR3 regions from genomic DNA. Processing in the source paper ran as follows. The number of nucleated cells in each sample was estimated from the amplification of reference gene primers within the assay. Sequence reads were collapsed and filtered to measure the absolute abundance of every unique TCRbeta CDR3 rearrangement. For each sample, productive Simpson clonality was calculated by taking the square root of Simpson's diversity index across productive rearrangements. What TCRdb holds here is the immuneACCESS table cut down to in-frame rearrangements. Part of the clones is not present; checked against another copy, under half of the missing clones reflect an unresolved V gene, and the others are unexplained. V and J calls and clone size are given by that table; D and trimming were obtained from the DNA. A total of 150,000 to 200,000 clones appear in this sample, around 87% of them only once. The ten largest clonotypes hold over 3.5% of the sample.

The chain was built from TRBV6-5 and TRBJ1-1, and TRBD1 aligns with 9 junction nucleotides. This clonotype was sampled from a man aged 18 to 30 with active or convalescent COVID-19. The source material was peripheral blood. The CDR3 protein: CASSYQNRGQTEAFF. The sequenced DNA is TGTGCCAGCAGTTACCAGAACAGGGGGCAAACTGAAGCTTTCTTT.